The 20 T cell receptor beta chains below come from one sample, sequenced in a study of cytomegalovirus exposure and HLA in healthy donors. It was with 60 Vbeta and 13 Jbeta primers that the PCR ran. Sequencing was performed with immunoSEQ multiplex PCR; in TCRdb, only in-frame clones are kept and a portion is missing. This sample has over 150,000 clones; about 82% occur once, and the top ten carry roughly 7.7%. Sequenced sample: PBMCs. The origin of the receptors is a woman in her twenties or thirties in good health and CMV-seropositive.

To note about this clone: This sample also contains other DNA sequences that code for the same CDR3. The CDR3 loop reads CAISEAGGAGNTIYF. The CDR3 DNA follows: TGTGCCATCAGCGAAGCAGGGGGCGCGGGAAACACCATATATTTT. The rearrangement uses TRBV10-3 and TRBJ1-3; 8 bases line up with TRBD1. Looked up from germline, CDR1 is ENHRY and CDR2 is SYGVKD. V lost 6 bases to trimming and J lost 4 bases; unmatched junction nucleotides: 8. The CDR3 is made up of 15 amino acids.

The chain combines TRBV6-5 with TRBJ2-5; D not certain. Germline assignment: CDR1 MNHEY and CDR2 SVGAGI. The CDR3 extends over 12 amino acids. V dropped 4 bases and J dropped 5 bases, with 8 bases sitting between them. The CDR3 reads CASSFSGETQYF. CDR3 coding DNA: TGTGCCAGCAGTTTCTCCGGGGAGACCCAGTACTTC.

This clone was seen a few times. CDR3 region: CASTSLAGAYNEQFF. Written as DNA, the CDR3 is TGTGCCAGTACCTCACTAGCGGGGGCCTACAATGAGCAGTTCTTC. The chain is built from TRBV19 and TRBJ2-1; TRBD2 matches at 11 bases. The CDR3 has 15 amino acids. CDR1 LNHDA and CDR2 SQIVND come from the germline V gene (reference sequence). The junction had 4 bases not matched to a gene; V was cut back by 7 bases and J by 2 bases.

This clone appeared a few times. The J gene is TRBJ2-3, the V gene TRBV7-3; TRBD2 agrees at 8 bases. Germline values: CDR1 SGHTA, CDR2 FQGTGA. The CDR3 has 15 residues. The V gene end was trimmed by 5 bases and the J gene end by 6 bases; junction bases not matched to a gene: 10. This CDR3 is CASSPYGGVSDTQYF. CDR3 nucleotide sequence: TGTGCCAGCAGCCCGTACGGGGGGGTATCCGATACGCAGTATTTT.

The gene calls are TRBV28 and TRBJ2-5, with 8 bases aligning to TRBD1. J was trimmed by 13 bases and V by 5 bases; bases with no gene match: 6. The length of the CDR3 is 11 residues. Germline V gives CDR1 MDHEN, CDR2 SYDVKM. The CDR3 region is CASSDRGRVYF. The DNA for the CDR3 is TGTGCCAGCAGTGACAGGGGCAGGGTGTACTTC.

This sequence joins TRBV2 and TRBJ2-1; 11 bases map to TRBD2. Looked up from germline, CDR1 is SNHLY and CDR2 is FYNNEI. After removal of 7 bases from V and 13 bases from J, the junction contained 9 bases not matched to a gene. This CDR3 has 13 residues. Here the CDR3 reads CASTLTSGAYQFF. The DNA of the CDR3 is TGTGCCAGCACCCTGACTAGCGGGGCTTACCAGTTCTTC.

In nucleotides, the CDR3 is TGTGCCAGCAGCTTAGGGGGAGGGATAGCCAAAAACATTCAGTACTTC. Amino acids: CASSLGGGIAKNIQYF. This sequence joins TRBV13 and TRBJ2-4; 7 positions agree with TRBD2. V was pared by 0 bases and J by 0 bases, with 2 bases of the junction left unmatched. Per germline, CDR1 PRHDT and CDR2 FYEKMQ (reference sequence). CDR3 length: 16 residues.

This chain joins TRBV18 and TRBJ2-7; 9 positions agree with TRBD1. The CDR3 sequence is 15 residues long. V was pared by 5 bases and J by 0 bases, with 5 bases of the junction left unmatched. Germline V gives CDR1 KGHSH, CDR2 LQKENI. The CDR3 region is CASSTGTGSSYEQYF. DNA of the CDR3: TGTGCCAGCTCAACCGGGACAGGGAGCTCCTACGAGCAGTACTTC.

The chain is built from TRBV23-1 and TRBJ2-3; D might be TRBD2 (6 bases). TRBV23-1 is noted as an ORF with a role that remains uncertain. This CDR3 is built from 15 residues. Trimming removed 0 bases from V and 5 bases from J, with 12 bases in between. The chain's CDR3 is CASSQSNPGEDTQYF. Written as DNA, the CDR3 is TGCGCCAGCAGTCAATCGAATCCGGGGGAAGATACGCAGTATTTT.

The rearrangement links TRBV27 to TRBJ1-6; TRBD1 matches 11 bases. The length of the CDR3 is 17 residues. With V trimmed by 2 bases and J by 3 bases, 3 bases remained unmatched. The germline gives CDR1 MNHEY, CDR2 SMNVEV (reference sequence). CDR3 DNA: TGTGCCAGCAGTTTAACCGGGACAGGGGGCTATAATTCACCCCTCCACTTT. This codes for CASSLTGTGGYNSPLHF.

This rearrangement joins TRBV2 to TRBJ1-4; D may be TRBD1 (5 bases). Looked up from germline, CDR1 is SNHLY and CDR2 is FYNNEI. Trimming took off 8 bases at V and 0 bases at J, with 13 bases between the two ends. This CDR3 is 15 amino acids long. The CDR3 region has the DNA TGTGCCAGCGCAGGTCGGACAACAACTAATGAAAAACTGTTTTTT. Translated: CASAGRTTTNEKLFF.

The rearrangement uses TRBV6-6 and TRBJ1-1, with no clear D. Trimming removed 4 bases at V and 10 bases at J, with 13 bases between. From germline, CDR1 is MNHNY and CDR2 SVGAGI (reference sequence). This CDR3 has 12 residues. CDR3 coding DNA: TGTGCCAGCAGTTTCCTGGCGGGAGGAGCTTTCTTT. It specifies CASSFLAGGAFF.

This sequence joins TRBV6-1 and TRBJ2-7; tentatively, D is TRBD1 (6 bases). Germline assignment: CDR1 MNHNS and CDR2 SASEGT. This CDR3 is built from 13 residues. Trimming took off 6 bases at V and 0 bases at J, with 9 bases between the two ends. CDR3 sequence reads: CASSQGSSYEQYF. CDR3 DNA: TGTGCCAGCAGCCAGGGGAGCTCCTACGAGCAGTACTTC.

The rearrangement uses TRBV28 and TRBJ2-7; D gene ambiguous. In germline, CDR1 is MDHEN, CDR2 SYDVKM. The V gene lost 5 bases and the J gene lost 1 base, with 3 bases spanning the gap. This CDR3 has 11 residues. The CDR3: CASSQSYEQYF. CDR3 nucleotide sequence: TGTGCCAGCAGTCAATCCTACGAGCAGTACTTC.

The V call is TRBV7-9, the J call TRBJ2-2; TRBD2 might be the D (5 bases). V was pared by 5 bases and J by 5 bases, with 15 bases between. Germline CDR1 SEHNR, CDR2 FQNEAQ (reference sequence). CDR3 length: 15 residues. This CDR3 is CASSQTSGVTGELFF. DNA of the CDR3: TGTGCCAGCAGCCAAACCTCCGGGGTTACCGGGGAGCTGTTTTTT.

The CDR3 reads CASSPGQGLLFF. CDR3 nucleotides: TGTGCCAGCAGCCCAGGACAGGGTTTGCTGTTTTTT. This chain uses TRBV9 with TRBJ1-4; 8 bases are a match to TRBD1. Germline loops: CDR1 SGDLS, CDR2 YYNGEE. The V gene end was trimmed by 4 bases and the J gene end by 14 bases; junction bases not matched to a gene: 7. CDR3 length: 12 amino acids.

There are a few counts of this clone. The V gene is TRBV5-1, the J gene TRBJ2-5; 8 bases agree with TRBD1. The length of the CDR3 is 15 residues. V dropped 3 bases and J dropped 4; count of bases not matched to a gene: 8. Germline CDR1 and CDR2: SGHRS and YFSETQ. In nucleotides, the CDR3 is TGCGCCAGCAGCTCAAATACAGGGGGATTAGAGACCCAGTACTTC. It is translated as CASSSNTGGLETQYF. Variable domain in full (rest from reference TRBV5-1 and TRBJ2-5): KAGVTQTPRYLIKTRGQQVTLSCSPISGHRSVSWYQQTPGQGLQFLFEYFSETQRNKGNFPGRFSGRQFSNSRSEMNVSTLELGDSALYLCASSSNTGGLETQYFGPGTRLLVL.

Remarks on this clone: Other DNA sequences from this sample encode an identical CDR3 as well. The chain employs TRBV4-1 and TRBJ1-2, with 10 nucleotides matching TRBD1. CDR3 size: 15 residues. The germline V gene encodes CDR1 MGHRA and CDR2 YSYEKL. V was clipped by 2 bases and J by 2 bases; unmatched bases: 2. The DNA for the CDR3 is TGCGCCAGCAGCCAAACGGGACAGGGGAACTATGGCTACACCTTC. Amino acids: CASSQTGQGNYGYTF.

The chain employs TRBV2 and TRBJ2-2; D may be TRBD1 (6 bases). V was pared by 10 bases and J by 1 base, with 13 bases between. There are 14 residues in the CDR3. Germline V CDR1 and CDR2: SNHLY, FYNNEI. CDR3 sequence (DNA): TGTGCCATTCCCGGGACACAGAACACCGGGGAGCTGTTTTTT. Its protein is CAIPGTQNTGELFF.

The chain combines TRBV28 with TRBJ1-2; possibly TRBD1 for D (5 bases). This CDR3 has 13 amino acids. Germline CDR1 reads MDHEN; CDR2 reads SYDVKM. Trimming cost V 6 bases and J 4 bases, with 12 bases left between them. Written as DNA, the CDR3 is TGTGCCAGCAGACCTACAGGTACCTATGGCTACACCTTC. Protein sequence: CASRPTGTYGYTF.